This TCR beta chain is drawn from a study of CXCR3-negative and CXCR3-positive naive CD8 T cells. Overall study findings and caveats: More hydrophobic TRB CDR3s were found in CXCR3-positive naive cells than in CXCR3-negative naive cells. Researchers reported similar TRBV-TRBJ usage in naive CXCR3-negative and CXCR3-positive cells, though memory differed.

Naive CD8+ T cells showed CD45RO-CCR7+CD27+CD95-. Regarding this clonotype: Its antigen is as yet unknown.

This CDR3 contains 15 residues. UMI-tagged TRB cDNA libraries were built via 5' RACE. With the 5' RACE reads reprocessed, TCRdb shows one record per CDR3 protein and no DNA. Its clone listing holds some 130,000 distinct CDR3 sequences. This chain connects TRBV12-3 or TRBV12-4 to TRBJ2-7; TCRdb's D call of TRBD1 is untestable without DNA. Sequenced input: naive CXCR3+ CD8+ T cells from blood. The sample's subset: CD45RO-CCR7+CD27+CD95- naive CD8+ T cells expressing CXCR3 (TNR3+). This sequence was found in a human donor in good health. Some clones in this sample may be carry-over from other donors' samples. CDR3 region: CASSLSQGGRYEQYF.